This T cell receptor beta chain was identified in a study of vaccination and CD4 T cells after COVID-19. Study in general: The authors exposed cells to overlapping spike peptides derived from SARS-CoV-2, HCoV-NL63, HCoV-OC43 and HCoV-229E. Control wells got either CEFX epitopes, HIV-1 Nef peptides, or no peptide at all.

Turning to this clonotype: Its antigen remains unknown.

The Oncomine TCR Beta short-read assay was what sequenced the DNA obtained from cultured CD4+ T cells. Genomic DNA extraction was carried out from cultured CD4+ T cells. In TCRdb, the PCR reads were re-called with MiXCR into one record per CDR3 protein. The sample holds thousands of distinct CDR3 sequences, approximately 35% seen once. Per the germline V gene, CDR1 is MDHEN and CDR2 is SYDVKM. Trimming took off 9 bases at V and 2 bases at J, with 11 bases between the two ends. The CDR3 consists of 13 residues. Treatment denoted: roughly 11-day PBMC culture with coronavirus spike peptide pools or control peptides (ViraFEST assay). Gathering of the CD4+ T cells, from the unexposed donor, took place before the COVID-19 pandemic (2011-2018). After expanding antigen-specific T cells with peptide pools, ViraFEST sequenced their TCRs. It was SARS-CoV-2 S/N and four cold-coronavirus spikes that probed unexposed-donor CD4+ T cells, cells permitting.

This TCR was recovered from a human donor in good health. Specimen: CD4+ T cells from blood, cultured in vitro. The J gene is TRBJ1-5, the V gene TRBV28; D gene unclear. CDR3 nucleotide sequence: TGTGCCAGTACGTCTCCGGGCAATCAGCCCCAGCATTTT. Translating it yields CASTSPGNQPQHF.